The rows below give T cell receptor beta chains drawn from one sample of a study of technical replicates of blood from a few donors. Data came from immunoSEQ multiplex PCR; TCRdb stores just in-frame clones and leaves some out. The sample records approximately 79,000 clones, about nine tenths being singletons. Sequencing used T cells isolated from PBMCs. Receptor source: a human donor in good health. CDR3s include the opening cysteine and the closing phenylalanine or tryptophan. Only part of the rows carry a size: once, few, many, or a class if the clone is expanded.

TRBJ2-5 once TRBV6-5 CASSYRETQYF
TRBJ2-5 . TRBV4-2 CASSQDGRAGGETQYF
TRBJ2-7 once TRBV5-4 CASSFTLIAGGPSYEQYF
TRBJ1-3 . TRBV4-3 CASSQESGNTIYF
TRBJ2-3 . TRBV9 CASSLRITDTQYF
TRBJ2-7 . TRBV7-9 CASSLAGGEQYF
TRBJ2-7 . TRBV11-3 CASSLGTGDRYEQYF
TRBJ2-1 . TRBV6-5 CASSYFPGTRGEQFF
TRBJ2-2 . TRBV2 CASSRTEDTGELFF
TRBJ1-2 . TRBV7-2 CASSLDGGLNYGYTF
TRBJ1-2 . TRBV4-3 CASSQGYRDRAFF
TRBJ1-2 . TRBV10-3 CAIREVDRPYGYTF
TRBJ1-1 once TRBV19 CASSPRQESPSEAFF
TRBJ2-2 once TRBV30 CAWSLSTSATGELFF
TRBJ2-5 once TRBV27 CASSLAGGALETQYF
TRBJ2-3 . TRBV5-1 CASSLGLAGTTDTQYF
TRBJ2-7 once TRBV25-1 CASSDLYEQYF
TRBJ1-4 . TRBV21-1 CASSKTVANEKLFF
TRBJ1-3 . TRBV30 CACSSVFGNTIYF
TRBJ2-1 . TRBV18 CASSLSGQSYNEQFF
TRBJ1-5 . TRBV30 CAWSAQANQPQHF
TRBJ1-1 few TRBV9 CASSLPGRGTEAFF
TRBJ2-7 . TRBV19 CASRARDLNEQYF
TRBJ2-1 . TRBV30 CAYNTGLANNEQFF
TRBJ2-7 . TRBV5-1 CASSFRTGGGYEQYF
TRBJ1-1 . TRBV5-1 CASIRQGALSSEAFF
TRBJ1-2 . TRBV11-3 CASSLDRQGVGYTF
TRBJ2-7 . TRBV5-4 CASSNSSSYEQYF
TRBJ2-7 . TRBV11-3 CASSPTGGSYEQYF
TRBJ2-3 . TRBV7-3 CASSLAGRGGTDTQYF
TRBJ2-3 . TRBV4-3 CASSPDSGTDTQYF
TRBJ2-7 . TRBV5-4 CASSLGTGYEQYF
TRBJ1-5 . TRBV6-1 CASSEETGGSNQPQHF
TRBJ2-4 once TRBV5-4 CASSRRDTSKNIQYF
TRBJ2-7 . TRBV6-1 CASRAAGGGYEQYF
TRBJ2-3 . TRBV2 CASSVALGEGRIMQYF
TRBJ1-1 . TRBV11-2 CASSFGGWVTEAFF
TRBJ2-7 . TRBV7-9 CASSQTVTYEQYF
TRBJ2-5 . TRBV6-1 CASSEGTGYQETQYF
TRBJ2-3 . TRBV29-1 CSVVSLAEISTDTQYF
TRBJ2-7 . TRBV2 CASRFGLAGGSEQYF
TRBJ2-3 . TRBV11-3 CASSPYSSTDTQYF
TRBJ2-1 . TRBV7-9 CASSLAGRGTTYNEQFF
TRBJ2-1 once TRBV13 CAVTTVTAYNEQFF
TRBJ1-4 . TRBV11-2 CASSLGQGGEKLFF
TRBJ2-4 . TRBV9 CASSPSGRAGVKNIQYF
TRBJ2-3 . TRBV7-3 CASSRYFGLGTDTQYF